This T cell receptor (beta chain) came from a study of early T cells in non-severe SARS-CoV-2 infection. Study details: Alpha and beta chains were unpaired, from unsorted whole-blood bulk RNA.

This clonotype showed up many times. TCRdb called the 5' RACE reads again in MiXCR, with one record for every CDR3 protein. In the table there are some 66,000 distinct CDR3 sequences, around 9% of which are singletons. Germline CDR1 and CDR2: SGHTA and FQGNSA. The CDR3 consists of 15 residues. The ends were cut back, 1 base at V and 6 bases at J, with 14 bases in the middle. This clonotype was obtained from an adult who was a healthcare worker with PCR-confirmed SARS-CoV-2 infection or an uninfected control (not recorded which). Sample: whole blood. This sequence joins TRBV7-2 and TRBJ2-3; D is uncertain. The DNA for the CDR3 is TGTGCCAGCAGCTTAGAGACCAGGTACTGGGATACGCAGTATTTT. Residues: CASSLETRYWDTQYF.